This is a list of T cell receptor beta chains from one sample in a study of OX40 agonist ivuxolimab in advanced cancers. Measured with immunoSEQ multiplex PCR; TCRdb has only the in-frame clones, and not every one. The sample shows fewer than 80,000 clones, 89% of them seen only once. Sequenced here: CD4+ or CD8+ T cells sorted from blood, sampled in a trial of the OX40 agonist ivuxolimab. The receptors here all came from an adult with an advanced solid tumor such as melanoma, head and neck, liver or kidney cancer. CDR3s include the opening cysteine and the closing phenylalanine or tryptophan. A D gene is named only where the DNA matches it firmly. Clone size, where shown, is once, few, many, or a class for clones that have expanded.

TRBD1	17	once	TRBV10-3	TRBJ1-4	CAISESKGGEGNEKLFF	TGTGCCATCAGTGAGTCGAAAGGGGGCGAGGGGAATGAAAAACTGTTTTTT
TRBD2	14	once	TRBV19	TRBJ2-7	CATGLAASSYEQYF	TGTGCCACTGGACTAGCGGCCAGCTCCTACGAGCAGTACTTC
TRBD1	16	once	TRBV6-5	TRBJ1-2	CASSYSGTGFNYGYTF	TGTGCCAGCAGTTACTCCGGGACAGGGTTTAACTATGGCTACACCTTC
TRBD1	15	NA	TRBV2	TRBJ1-2	CASRRAGQGNYGYTF	TGTGCCAGCAGACGTGCTGGACAGGGGAACTATGGCTACACCTTC
NA	14	NA	TRBV4-1	TRBJ2-7	CASSQIDPSYEQYF	TGCGCCAGCAGCCAAATTGACCCCTCCTACGAGCAGTACTTC
NA	16	NA	TRBV4-1	TRBJ2-5	CASSQQLGTEQETQYF	TGCGCCAGCAGCCAACAACTAGGGACGGAACAAGAGACCCAGTACTTC
TRBD1	15	once	TRBV6-1	TRBJ2-7	CASSETRQGRDEQYF	TGTGCCAGCAGTGAAACAAGACAGGGCCGGGACGAGCAGTACTTC
NA	14	NA	TRBV30	TRBJ2-3	CAWSWGGGTDTQYF	TGTGCCTGGTCCTGGGGAGGAGGCACAGATACGCAGTATTTT
NA	14	NA	TRBV27	TRBJ1-2	CASSSSGANYGYTF	TGTGCCAGCAGTTCATCCGGGGCTAACTATGGCTACACCTTC
TRBD2	14	NA	TRBV5-6	TRBJ2-5	CASSPRLAGESQYF	TGTGCCAGCAGCCCAAGACTAGCGGGAGAGTCCCAGTACTTC
TRBD1	14	NA	TRBV5-8	TRBJ1-3	CASYDRGRGNTIYF	TGTGCCAGCTATGACAGGGGACGTGGAAACACCATATATTTT
NA	13	NA	TRBV5-1	TRBJ1-1	CASSITGNTEAFF	TGCGCCAGCAGCATAACAGGGAACACTGAAGCTTTCTTT
NA	12	NA	TRBV13	TRBJ2-3	CASSFEADTQYF	TGTGCCAGCAGCTTCGAGGCAGATACGCAGTATTTT
TRBD2	16	NA	TRBV7-3	TRBJ2-2	CASSLPTGGGTGELFF	TGTGCCAGCAGCTTGCCGACGGGAGGTGGCACCGGGGAGCTGTTTTTT
NA	14	NA	TRBV19	TRBJ2-7	CASIGSTAPYEQYF	TGTGCCAGTATTGGGTCCACAGCCCCCTACGAGCAGTACTTC
NA	15	NA	TRBV11-2	TRBJ1-2	CASSLFTGDLYGYTF	TGTGCCAGCAGCTTATTCACCGGGGACCTCTATGGCTACACCTTC
NA	15	NA	TRBV18	TRBJ2-3	CASSPSGPYPDTQYF	TGTGCCAGCTCACCTTCCGGGCCTTACCCAGATACGCAGTATTTT
NA	12	NA	TRBV9	TRBJ2-7	CASSDDSYEQYF	TGTGCCAGCAGCGACGACAGCTACGAGCAGTACTTC
TRBD2	16	NA	TRBV6-6	TRBJ2-3	CASSFSSGGSTDTQYF	TGTGCCAGCAGTTTCTCTAGCGGGGGAAGCACAGATACGCAGTATTTT
NA	14	few	TRBV27	TRBJ1-5	CASSFGTSNQPQHF	TGTGCCAGCAGTTTCGGCACCAGCAATCAGCCCCAGCATTTT
NA	16	NA	TRBV5-1	TRBJ2-7	CASSLPDSNPTYEQYF	TGCGCCAGCAGCCTACCGGACAGTAACCCCACCTACGAGCAGTACTTC
NA	13	NA	TRBV9	TRBJ2-1	CASSVVWGAEQFF	TGTGCCAGCAGCGTAGTCTGGGGGGCTGAGCAGTTCTTC
NA	15	NA	TRBV2	TRBJ1-5	CASSDQEGIDQPQHF	TGTGCCAGCAGTGATCAGGAGGGTATAGATCAGCCCCAGCATTTT
TRBD1	14	NA	TRBV9	TRBJ2-5	CASSGQGDRETQYF	TGTGCCAGCAGCGGCCAAGGGGACAGGGAGACCCAGTACTTC
NA	14	NA	TRBV27	TRBJ1-5	CASSFLGGDQPQHF	TGTGCCAGCAGTTTCCTCGGGGGCGACCAGCCCCAGCATTTT
NA	8	NA	TRBV25-1	TRBJ1-1	CALYEAFF	TGTGCCCTGTATGAAGCTTTCTTT
NA	16	NA	TRBV4-1	TRBJ2-1	CASSEIWKGGANEQFF	TGCGCCAGCAGCGAGATTTGGAAGGGGGGGGCCAATGAGCAGTTCTTC
TRBD2	16	once	TRBV27	TRBJ2-1	CASSFGGLAAYNEQFF	TGTGCCAGCAGTTTTGGGGGACTAGCCGCCTACAATGAGCAGTTCTTC
NA	14	NA	TRBV2	TRBJ1-5	CASRSGLGNQPQHF	TGTGCCAGCAGATCTGGGTTGGGTAATCAGCCCCAGCATTTT
NA	15	once	TRBV30	TRBJ2-3	CACPSGEGSTDTQYF	TGTGCCTGCCCCTCGGGTGAGGGAAGCACAGATACGCAGTATTTT
NA	15	NA	TRBV19	TRBJ1-1	CASSIRGRMNTEAFF	TGTGCCAGTAGTATACGGGGCAGAATGAACACTGAAGCTTTCTTT